The 29 T cell receptor beta chains presented below share a single source sample, sequenced in a study of blood T cell repertoires in COVID-19. Method: immunoSEQ multiplex PCR; TCRdb's copy keeps in-frame clones and lacks some. The sample shows under 200,000 clones, roughly four fifths of them seen only once. Sequenced input: peripheral blood. Source of these receptors: a woman between 40 and 50 years old with acute or convalescent COVID-19.

Concerning this clone: This CDR3 is also generated by other DNA sequences in the sample. The genes are TRBV15 and TRBJ1-2; the match to TRBD1 covers 7 bases. The germline gives CDR1 LNHNV, CDR2 YYDKDF (reference sequence). The CDR3 has 15 amino acids. Germline trimming cut 1 base from V and 2 bases from J; bases unmatched to any gene: 4. CDR3 residues: CATSRGGQSNYGYTF. DNA for the CDR3: TGTGCCACCAGCAGAGGGGGACAGAGCAACTATGGCTACACCTTC.

The chain combines TRBV28 with TRBJ2-7; 9 nucleotides align to TRBD1. This CDR3 region has 14 residues. CDR1 and CDR2 (germline): MDHEN, SYDVKM. The J segment lost 4 bases and the V segment lost 4 bases, leaving 5 bases of the junction unmatched. The CDR3 DNA follows: TGTGCCAGCAGTTCCCGGACAGGGGTATACGAGCAGTACTTC. Protein sequence: CASSSRTGVYEQYF.

This chain links TRBV7-3 with TRBJ2-7, with D possibly matching TRBD2 (6 bases). From germline, CDR1 is SGHTA and CDR2 FQGTGA. With 8 bases removed from V and 7 bases from J, the gap between germline ends came to 9 bases. This CDR3 contains 10 residues. The CDR3 spells CASVRGEQYF. CDR3 nucleotides: TGTGCCAGCGTACGGGGGGAGCAGTACTTC.

This sequence joins TRBV27 and TRBJ1-2; D might be TRBD1 (6 bases). V was clipped by 6 bases and J by 0 bases, with 14 bases between them. CDR1 MNHEY and CDR2 SMNVEV come from the germline V gene (reference sequence). This CDR3 is 15 amino acids long. CDR3 nucleotides: TGTGCCAGCAGCCCCGGGACATATCCTAACTATGGCTACACCTTC. This sequence encodes CASSPGTYPNYGYTF.

On this clone: The junction shows a germline mismatch at one end, possibly a read error. The chain carries TRBV6-5 and TRBJ2-2; D is perhaps TRBD1 (5 bases). This CDR3 spans 15 amino acids. The germline gives CDR1 MNHEY, CDR2 SVGAGI. The CDR3 DNA is TGCTCCACCGAAAGGGCAGGGTGGTATGGCGGGGAGCTGTTTTTT. It yields the protein CSTERAGWYGGELFF.

In its sample, this clone was seen a few times. The CDR3 region has the DNA TGTGCCAGCAGCTTGGAAACAAACTATGGCTACACCTTC. It is translated as CASSLETNYGYTF. The chain joins TRBV5-4 to TRBJ1-2; the D is unclear. Germline V gives CDR1 SGHNT, CDR2 YYREEE (reference sequence). The CDR3 is made up of 13 amino acids. V lost 0 bases and J lost 2, with 5 bases in between.

This chain connects TRBV18 to TRBJ2-7, with 7 bases that match TRBD2. CDR1 is KGHSH, CDR2 LQKENI, per germline. The CDR3 spans 14 residues. The J segment lost 4 bases and the V segment lost 3 bases, leaving 6 bases of the junction unmatched. The CDR3, as DNA: TGTGCCAGCTCACCGGCAACTAGCGCTTACGAGCAGTACTTC. It encodes CASSPATSAYEQYF.

This clone has only one observation. Here the CDR3 reads CASSLLARVRDEQFF. The CDR3 DNA follows: TGTGCCAGCAGTTTACTAGCGAGGGTTAGGGATGAGCAGTTCTTC. The chain combines TRBV27 with TRBJ2-1; possible D gene TRBD2, 6 bases. From germline, CDR1 is MNHEY and CDR2 SMNVEV (reference sequence). The germline V and J ends were trimmed by 2 bases and 8 bases, with 16 bases remaining between them. The CDR3 is 15 residues long.

Note on this clone: As the CDR3 is not closed by the conserved phenylalanine or tryptophan, this likely results from a read error. No DNA is shown, since the ends of the CDR3 on it are uncertain; the CDR3 is the one TCRdb lists. The chain is built from TRBV30 and TRBJ1-6; no check of the table's D call, TRBD1, against the DNA was made. The CDR3 adds up to 10 amino acids, both ends counted. Germline lookup yields CDR1 GTSNPN and CDR2 SVGIG (reference sequence). CDR3: CAWIIQGATL.

This chain uses TRBV29-1 with TRBJ2-3; 11 nucleotides agree with TRBD2. The germline V gene has CDR1 SQVTM and CDR2 ANQGSEA. The junction had 5 bases not matched to a gene; V was cut back by 0 bases and J by 3 bases. The length of the CDR3 is 16 residues. The CDR3 DNA is TGCAGCGTTGAAGATGAAATAGCGGGGGGGACAGATACGCAGTATTTT. It is translated as CSVEDEIAGGTDTQYF.

The table lists this clone with a count of one. The chain uses TRBV6-5 and TRBJ2-7; D is perhaps TRBD1 (6 bases). Trimming left V 8 bases short and J 2 bases short, with 13 bases between. Germline V gene sequence: CDR1 MNHEY, CDR2 SVGAGI. The CDR3 runs 13 residues. The CDR3 DNA reads as TGTGCCAGCCAACAACAGGGACCCTACGAGCAGTACTTC. Translated: CASQQQGPYEQYF.

The CDR3 reads CSVGPGGYTEAFF. The CDR3 DNA follows: TGCAGCGTTGGGCCAGGGGGCTACACTGAAGCTTTCTTT. The chain has TRBV29-1 and TRBJ1-1; 8 nucleotides match TRBD1. CDR3 length: 13 amino acids. Germline assignment: CDR1 SQVTM and CDR2 ANQGSEA. V was pared by 4 bases and J by 3 bases, with 4 bases of the junction left unmatched.

This clone appeared a few times. V and J are TRBV28 and TRBJ1-4; 11 bases fit TRBD1. CDR1 and CDR2 from the germline V gene are MDHEN and SYDVKM. V lost 7 bases, J lost 7 bases, and 8 bases stayed unmatched. The CDR3 extends over 15 amino acids. The CDR3 region is CASNLGGQGGEKLFF. The CDR3 coding sequence is TGTGCCAGCAATCTTGGGGGACAGGGGGGTGAAAAACTGTTTTTT.

The V call is TRBV5-1, the J call TRBJ2-2; TRBD1 agrees at 9 bases. This CDR3 comprises 15 residues. Per germline, CDR1 SGHRS and CDR2 YFSETQ. V shed 6 bases, J shed 8 bases, and the junction held 11 bases outside the gene matches. For the CDR3, the DNA is TGCGCCAGCATGGTGGGACAGGGTTTGAGAGGGGAGCTGTTTTTT. Residues: CASMVGQGLRGELFF.

In DNA, the CDR3 is TGTGCCAGCAGCCGGGGACAGGTCGGCTCCTATAATTCACCCCTCCACTTT. Residues: CASSRGQVGSYNSPLHF. The chain uses TRBV4-2 and TRBJ1-6; 8 bases align to TRBD1. The trim removed 4 bases at V and 0 bases at J, leaving 5 bases unmatched. Germline V gene data show CDR1 as LGHNA and CDR2 as YNFKEQ. The CDR3 sequence is 17 residues long.

V and J are TRBV6-6 and TRBJ2-5; 10 bases match TRBD2. This CDR3 region has 15 residues. CDR1 MNHNY and CDR2 SVGAGI come from the germline V gene (reference sequence). Losses at the gene ends were 5 bases for V and 1 base for J; bases not matched to a gene: 4. The CDR3 DNA follows: TGTGCCAGCAGTCGAACTAGCGGGGCCCAAGAGACCCAGTACTTC. Protein sequence: CASSRTSGAQETQYF.

J is TRBJ2-1 and V is TRBV4-2; D call uncertain. The CDR3 extends over 15 amino acids. CDR1 is LGHNA and CDR2 is YNFKEQ in the germline V gene. Trimming pared 0 bases from V and 0 bases from J, leaving 6 bases between. For the CDR3, the DNA is TGTGCCAGCAGCCAAGACCTTTACTCCTACAATGAGCAGTTCTTC. As protein: CASSQDLYSYNEQFF.

V is TRBV25-1 and J is TRBJ1-1, with a tentative D call TRBD1 (5 bases). Germline loops: CDR1 MGHDK, CDR2 SYGVNS. The V end lost 4 bases, the J end lost 4 bases, and 22 bases lay between the germline ends. The CDR3 runs 17 residues. CDR3 protein: CASSGPFLRVGGTEAFF. The CDR3 DNA is TGTGCCAGCAGTGGGCCCTTCCTCAGGGTCGGCGGCACTGAAGCTTTCTTT.

The chain links TRBV27 to TRBJ2-7; D possibly corresponds to TRBD2 (5 bases). Trimming stripped 4 bases from V and 7 bases from J, with 17 bases between. The CDR3 consists of 14 residues. Germline V lookup: CDR1 MNHEY, CDR2 SMNVEV (reference sequence). The CDR3 loop reads CASSYLGLTREQYF. As DNA, the CDR3 is TGTGCCAGCAGTTACTTAGGGTTAACTAGGGAGCAGTACTTC.

This sequence joins TRBV10-3 and TRBJ2-3, with 16 bases that match TRBD2. Germline V gives CDR1 ENHRY, CDR2 SYGVKD. V was pared by 5 bases and J by 6 bases, with 11 bases of the junction left unmatched. There are 18 residues in the CDR3. The CDR3 loop reads CAISPSSGLAGGFDTQYF. The CDR3, as DNA: TGTGCCATCAGTCCAAGTTCGGGACTAGCGGGAGGGTTCGATACGCAGTATTTT.

The rearrangement uses TRBV7-9 and TRBJ1-4; D is ambiguous. Germline CDR1 SEHNR, CDR2 FQNEAQ (reference sequence). V was trimmed by 7 bases and J by 10 bases, leaving 16 bases between them. This CDR3 is 13 amino acids long. The CDR3 coding sequence is TGTGCCAGCATCGGGGAAGGGTTTGGAAAACTGTTTTTT. Encoded protein: CASIGEGFGKLFF.

This sequence joins TRBV14 and TRBJ2-2, with 7 bases aligning to TRBD2. Looked up from germline, CDR1 is SGHDN and CDR2 is FVKESK. V shed 6 bases and J 4 bases; nucleotides not matched to a gene: 14. The CDR3 spans 17 residues. CDR3 amino acids: CASSIQRDSMGTGELFF. The CDR3, as DNA: TGTGCCAGCAGTATTCAGCGGGATTCAATGGGCACCGGGGAGCTGTTTTTT.

CDR3 nucleotide sequence: TGTGCCAGCGGCCGACTCACCTCCTACGAGCAGTACTTC. Translating gives CASGRLTSYEQYF. The gene calls are TRBV6-5 and TRBJ2-7; no reliable D call. The CDR3 runs to 13 residues. The germline V gene encodes CDR1 MNHEY and CDR2 SVGAGI. Trimming cost V 8 bases and J 0 bases, with 11 bases left between them.

The chain joins TRBV6-1 to TRBJ1-1, with D hard to call. Germline values: CDR1 MNHNS, CDR2 SASEGT. Trimming cost V 2 bases and J 7 bases, with 8 bases left between them. There are 12 residues in the CDR3. DNA for the CDR3: TGTGCCAGCAGTGAAACGGGTTTTGAAGCTTTCTTT. This encodes CASSETGFEAFF.

This chain uses TRBV7-8 with TRBJ1-4; possible D gene TRBD1, 5 bases. Trimming took 3 bases from V and 7 from J, leaving 12 bases between them. The CDR3 has 14 residues. CDR1 SGHVS and CDR2 FQNEAQ come from the germline V gene. The chain's CDR3 is CASSFGAGGEKLFF. The DNA for the CDR3 is TGTGCCAGCAGCTTCGGGGCGGGAGGTGAAAAACTGTTTTTT. Looking up the rest from reference TRBV7-8 and TRBJ1-4 gives the full variable domain: GAGVSQSPRYKVAKRGQDVALRCDPISGHVSLFWYQQALGQGPEFLTYFQNEAQLDKSGLPSDRFFAERPEGSVSTLKIQRTQQEDSAVYLCASSFGAGGEKLFFGSGTQLSVL.

Comments on this clone: This specimen includes other DNA sequences encoding the same CDR3. This chain links TRBV2 with TRBJ2-2; 10 bases align to TRBD2. The CDR3 is made up of 16 amino acids. V lost 2 bases and J lost 6; bases outside the gene matches: 6. Germline CDR1 reads SNHLY; CDR2 reads FYNNEI. For the CDR3, the DNA is TGTGCCAGCAGTGAAAGGCTAGCGGGAGCATCCGGGGAGCTGTTTTTT. This sequence encodes CASSERLAGASGELFF.

The rearrangement uses TRBV2 and TRBJ2-7; TRBD1 matches at 7 bases. V lost 5 bases to trimming and J lost 5 bases; unmatched junction nucleotides: 12. This CDR3 spans 15 amino acids. CDR1 and CDR2 (germline): SNHLY, FYNNEI. CDR3 in amino acids: CASSKGVTGLDEQYF. The CDR3 nucleotides read TGTGCCAGCAGTAAAGGGGTGACAGGGTTGGACGAGCAGTACTTC.

The genes are TRBV2 and TRBJ1-1; no firm D call. Germline assignment: CDR1 SNHLY and CDR2 FYNNEI. V lost 2 bases to trimming and J lost 1 base, with 8 bases between them. This CDR3 comprises 14 residues. The CDR3, as DNA: TGTGCCAGCAGTGAAATCCGGGGGAACACTGAAGCTTTCTTT. Encoded protein: CASSEIRGNTEAFF.

V gene TRBV28 combines with J gene TRBJ1-5; 7 bases line up with TRBD1. This CDR3 has 14 amino acids. V dropped 7 bases and J dropped 9; count of bases not matched to a gene: 12. CDR1 is MDHEN and CDR2 is SYDVKM in the germline V gene. CDR3 in DNA: TGTGCCAGCACCTTTGGGACAGTAAACCGGCCCCAGCATTTT. This encodes CASTFGTVNRPQHF.